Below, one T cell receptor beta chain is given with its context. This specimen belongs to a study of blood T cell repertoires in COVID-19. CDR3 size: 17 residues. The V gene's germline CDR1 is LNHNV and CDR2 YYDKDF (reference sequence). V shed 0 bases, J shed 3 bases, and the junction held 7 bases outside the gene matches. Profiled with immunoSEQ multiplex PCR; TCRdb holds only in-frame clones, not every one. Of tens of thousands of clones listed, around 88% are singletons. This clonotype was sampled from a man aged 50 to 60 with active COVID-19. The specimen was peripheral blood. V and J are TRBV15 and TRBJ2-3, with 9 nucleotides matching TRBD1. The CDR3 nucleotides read TGTGCCACCAGCAGAGACCCCGGGACAGGGAAGACAGATACGCAGTATTTT. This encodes CATSRDPGTGKTDTQYF.